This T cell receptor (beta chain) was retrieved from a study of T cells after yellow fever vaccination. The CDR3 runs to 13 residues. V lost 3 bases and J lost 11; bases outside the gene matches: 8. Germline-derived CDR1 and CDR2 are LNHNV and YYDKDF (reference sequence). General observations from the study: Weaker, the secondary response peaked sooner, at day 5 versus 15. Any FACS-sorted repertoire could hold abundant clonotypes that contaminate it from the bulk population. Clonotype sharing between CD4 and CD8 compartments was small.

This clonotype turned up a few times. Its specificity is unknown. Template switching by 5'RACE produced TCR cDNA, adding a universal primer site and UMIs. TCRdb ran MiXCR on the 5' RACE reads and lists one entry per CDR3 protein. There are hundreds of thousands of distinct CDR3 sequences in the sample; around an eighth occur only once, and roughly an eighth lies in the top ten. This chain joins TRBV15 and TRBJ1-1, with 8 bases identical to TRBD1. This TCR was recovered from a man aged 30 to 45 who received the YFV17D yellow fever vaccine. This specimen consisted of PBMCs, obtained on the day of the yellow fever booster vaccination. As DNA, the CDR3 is TGTGCCACCAGCAGGGCGACAGGGGCAGTGGCTTTCTTT. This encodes CATSRATGAVAFF.